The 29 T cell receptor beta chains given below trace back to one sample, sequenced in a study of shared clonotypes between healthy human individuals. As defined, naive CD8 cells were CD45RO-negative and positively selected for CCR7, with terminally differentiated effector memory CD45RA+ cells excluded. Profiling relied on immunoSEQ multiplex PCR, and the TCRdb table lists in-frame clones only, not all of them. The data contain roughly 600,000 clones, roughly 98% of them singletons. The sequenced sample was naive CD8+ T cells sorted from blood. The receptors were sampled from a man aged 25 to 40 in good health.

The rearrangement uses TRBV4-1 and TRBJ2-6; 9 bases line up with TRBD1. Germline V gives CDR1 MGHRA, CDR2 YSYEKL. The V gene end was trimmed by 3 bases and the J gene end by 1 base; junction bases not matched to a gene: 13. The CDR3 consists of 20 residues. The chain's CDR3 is CASSHAAGTGKRSGANVLTF. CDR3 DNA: TGCGCCAGCAGCCATGCGGCCGGGACAGGGAAAAGGTCTGGGGCCAACGTCCTGACTTTC.

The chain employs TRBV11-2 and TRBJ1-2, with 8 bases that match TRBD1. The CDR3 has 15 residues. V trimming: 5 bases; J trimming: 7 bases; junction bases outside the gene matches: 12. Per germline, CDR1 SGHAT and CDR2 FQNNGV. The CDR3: CASSPTMDRVGGYTF. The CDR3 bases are TGTGCCAGCAGCCCGACGATGGACAGGGTGGGTGGCTACACCTTC.

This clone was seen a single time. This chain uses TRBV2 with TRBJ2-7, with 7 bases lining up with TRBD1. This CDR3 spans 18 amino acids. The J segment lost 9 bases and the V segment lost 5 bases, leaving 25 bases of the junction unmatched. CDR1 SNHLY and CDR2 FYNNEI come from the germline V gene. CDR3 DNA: TGTGCCAGCAGTCGCGATGCTGACCGGACAGGTATCCTTCCGTGGCAGTACTTC. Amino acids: CASSRDADRTGILPWQYF.

In DNA, the CDR3 is TGCAGCGTCCGGGACAGCGAAGGACTTATGAACACTGAAGCTTTCTTT. This gives the protein CSVRDSEGLMNTEAFF. J is TRBJ1-1 and V is TRBV29-1, with 7 bases that match TRBD1. Per germline, CDR1 SQVTM and CDR2 ANQGSEA. This CDR3 has 16 amino acids. Trimming cost V 6 bases and J 0 bases; bases outside gene matches: 13.

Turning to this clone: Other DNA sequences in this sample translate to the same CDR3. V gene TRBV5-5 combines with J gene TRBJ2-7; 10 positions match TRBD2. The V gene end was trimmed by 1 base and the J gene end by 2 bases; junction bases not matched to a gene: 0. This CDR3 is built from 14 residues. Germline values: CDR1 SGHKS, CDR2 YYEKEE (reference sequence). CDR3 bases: TGTGCCAGCAGCTTGACTAGCGGGACCTACGAGCAGTACTTC. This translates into CASSLTSGTYEQYF.

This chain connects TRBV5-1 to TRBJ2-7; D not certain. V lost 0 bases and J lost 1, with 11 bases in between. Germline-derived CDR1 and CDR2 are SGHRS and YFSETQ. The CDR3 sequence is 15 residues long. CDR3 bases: TGCGCCAGCAGCTTGGTACCAGAGAAGTCCTACGAGCAGTACTTC. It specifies CASSLVPEKSYEQYF.

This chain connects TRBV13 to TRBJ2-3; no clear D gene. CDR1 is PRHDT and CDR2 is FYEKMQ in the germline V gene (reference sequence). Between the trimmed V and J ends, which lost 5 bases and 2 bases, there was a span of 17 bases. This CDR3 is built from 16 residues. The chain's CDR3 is CASSEALRLLTDTQYF. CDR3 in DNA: TGTGCCAGCAGCGAAGCACTACGCCTCCTCACAGATACGCAGTATTTT.

The CDR3 sequence: CASSGGTSGTYNEQFF. CDR3 nucleotides: TGTGCCAGCAGCGGCGGGACTAGCGGGACCTACAATGAGCAGTTCTTC. The chain carries TRBV9 and TRBJ2-1, with 13 bases aligning to TRBD2. The CDR3 sequence is 16 residues long. The ends lost 3 bases at V and 2 bases at J; junction bases unmatched: 2. Germline CDR1 reads SGDLS; CDR2 reads YYNGEE.

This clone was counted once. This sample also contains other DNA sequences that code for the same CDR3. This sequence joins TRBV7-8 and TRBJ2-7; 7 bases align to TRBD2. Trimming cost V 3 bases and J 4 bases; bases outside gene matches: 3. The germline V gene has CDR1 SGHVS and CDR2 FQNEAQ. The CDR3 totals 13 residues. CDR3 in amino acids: CASSLGGRYEQYF. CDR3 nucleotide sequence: TGTGCCAGCAGCTTGGGGGGGAGGTACGAGCAGTACTTC.

The CDR3 region has the DNA TGCGCCACCTTAAGGATCCCAGAGCAGTACTTC. It translates to CATLRIPEQYF. This chain links TRBV10-2 with TRBJ2-7; D is ambiguous. The CDR3 has 11 amino acids. Per germline, CDR1 WSHSY and CDR2 SAAADI. V was clipped by 10 bases and J by 7 bases, with 14 bases between them.

CDR3 sequence: CASSYGTAYEQYF. As DNA, the CDR3 is TGTGCCAGCAGCTACGGGACAGCGTACGAGCAGTACTTC. The chain combines TRBV7-9 with TRBJ2-7; 7 bases map to TRBD1. The CDR3 totals 13 residues. The trim removed 4 bases at V and 4 bases at J, leaving 4 bases unmatched. Germline V gives CDR1 SEHNR, CDR2 FQNEAQ (reference sequence).

CDR3 coding DNA: TGTGCCAGCAGCCAAGCCGACAGGCTTTGGAGTCAGCCCCAGCATTTT. It codes for CASSQADRLWSQPQHF. V usage is TRBV14 and J usage is TRBJ1-5; perhaps TRBD1 as D (6 bases). The CDR3 extends over 16 amino acids. Trimming took off 1 base at V and 6 bases at J, with 16 bases between the two ends. Germline lookup yields CDR1 SGHDN and CDR2 FVKESK.

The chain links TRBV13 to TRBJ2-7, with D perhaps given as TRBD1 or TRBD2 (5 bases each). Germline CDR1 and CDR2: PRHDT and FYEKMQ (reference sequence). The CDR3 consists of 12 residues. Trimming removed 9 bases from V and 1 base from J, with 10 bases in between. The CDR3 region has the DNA TGTGCCAGTAGGGACGGATCCTACGAGCAGTACTTC. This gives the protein CASRDGSYEQYF.

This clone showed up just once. The CDR3 sequence: CASSDSIGPSEVQPQHF. DNA for the CDR3: TGTGCCAGCAGTGACTCGATAGGACCCTCAGAAGTTCAGCCCCAGCATTTT. V is TRBV6-4 and J is TRBJ1-5; D is uncertain. The CDR3 extends over 17 amino acids. V was pared by 0 bases and J by 6 bases, with 18 bases between. Germline loops: CDR1 MRHNA, CDR2 SNTAGT.

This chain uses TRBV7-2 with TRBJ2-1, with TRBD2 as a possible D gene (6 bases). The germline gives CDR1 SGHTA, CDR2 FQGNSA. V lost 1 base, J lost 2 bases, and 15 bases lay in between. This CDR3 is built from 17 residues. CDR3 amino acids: CASSLESGGTAYNEQFF. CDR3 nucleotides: TGTGCCAGCAGCTTAGAGTCCGGCGGGACTGCCTACAATGAGCAGTTCTTC.

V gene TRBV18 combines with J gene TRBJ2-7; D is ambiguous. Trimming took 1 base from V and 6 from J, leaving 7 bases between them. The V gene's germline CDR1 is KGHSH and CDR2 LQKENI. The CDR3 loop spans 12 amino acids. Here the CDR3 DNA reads TGTGCCAGCTCACCACGCGGTGGCGAGCAGTACTTC. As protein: CASSPRGGEQYF. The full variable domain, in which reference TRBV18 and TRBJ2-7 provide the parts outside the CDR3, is NAGVMQNPRHLVRRRGQEARLRCSPMKGHSHVYWYRQLPEEGLKFMVYLQKENIIDESGMPKERFSAEFPKEGPSILRIQQVVRGDSAAYFCASSPRGGEQYFGPGTRLTVT.

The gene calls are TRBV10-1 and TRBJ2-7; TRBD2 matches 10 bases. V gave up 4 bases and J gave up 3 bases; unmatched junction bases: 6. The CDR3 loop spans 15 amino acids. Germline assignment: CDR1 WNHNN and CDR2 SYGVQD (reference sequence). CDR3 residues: CASSGKSSGSYEQYF. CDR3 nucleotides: TGCGCCAGCAGTGGAAAATCTAGCGGGAGCTACGAGCAGTACTTC.

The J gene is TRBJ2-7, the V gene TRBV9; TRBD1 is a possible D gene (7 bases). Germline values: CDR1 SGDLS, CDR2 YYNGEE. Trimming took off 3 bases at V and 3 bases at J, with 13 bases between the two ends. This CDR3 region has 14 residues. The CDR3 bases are TGTGCCAGCAGCGCCGGACAGGAGGGCTACGAGCAGTACTTC. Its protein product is CASSAGQEGYEQYF.

The CDR3 DNA is TGTGCCAGCATGGATGTCGGCGGCACTGAAGCTTTCTTT. This encodes CASMDVGGTEAFF. The rearrangement joins TRBV28 to TRBJ1-1; D unresolved. There are 13 residues in the CDR3. The V end was cut by 7 bases, the J end by 4 bases, with 13 bases between. Per germline, CDR1 MDHEN and CDR2 SYDVKM. Variable domain in full (rest from reference TRBV28 and TRBJ1-1): DVKVTQSSRYLVKRTGEKVFLECVQDMDHENMFWYRQDPGLGLRLIYFSYDVKMKEKGDIPEGYSVSREKKERFSLILESASTNQTSMYLCASMDVGGTEAFFGQGTRLTVV.

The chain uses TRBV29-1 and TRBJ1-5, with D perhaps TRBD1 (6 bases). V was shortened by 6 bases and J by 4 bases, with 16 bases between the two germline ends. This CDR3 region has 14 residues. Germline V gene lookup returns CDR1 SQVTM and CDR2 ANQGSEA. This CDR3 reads CSVSGVGWNQPQHF. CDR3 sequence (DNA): TGCAGCGTGTCAGGGGTTGGTTGGAATCAGCCCCAGCATTTT.

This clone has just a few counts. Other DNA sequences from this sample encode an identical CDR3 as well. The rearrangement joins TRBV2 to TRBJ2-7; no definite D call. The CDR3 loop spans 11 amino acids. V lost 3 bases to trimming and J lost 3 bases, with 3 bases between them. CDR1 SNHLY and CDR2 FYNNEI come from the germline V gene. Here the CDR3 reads CASSDGYEQYF. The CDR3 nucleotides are TGTGCCAGCAGTGATGGCTACGAGCAGTACTTC.

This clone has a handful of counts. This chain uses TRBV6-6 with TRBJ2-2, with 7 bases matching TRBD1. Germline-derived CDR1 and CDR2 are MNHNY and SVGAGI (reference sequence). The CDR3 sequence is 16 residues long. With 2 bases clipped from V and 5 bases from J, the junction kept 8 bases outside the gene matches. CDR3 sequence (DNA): TGTGCCAGCAGTTACCGAGACAGGGCTAAAACCGGGGAGCTGTTTTTT. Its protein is CASSYRDRAKTGELFF.

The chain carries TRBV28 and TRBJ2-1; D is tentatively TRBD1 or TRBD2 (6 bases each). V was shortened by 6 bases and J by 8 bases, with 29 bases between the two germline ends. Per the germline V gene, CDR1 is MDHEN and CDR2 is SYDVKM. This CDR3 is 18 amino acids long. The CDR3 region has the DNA TGTGCCAGCAGCTCGTGGGGGGCGAAGGGACTCCAACGTGATGAGCAGTTCTTC. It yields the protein CASSSWGAKGLQRDEQFF.

CDR3 in DNA: TGTGCCAGCAGCTTAGATGGGGGACAGGACTATACCGGGGAGCTGTTTTTT. It is translated as CASSLDGGQDYTGELFF. The V call is TRBV7-9, the J call TRBJ2-2; 8 bases fit TRBD1. The CDR3 is made up of 17 amino acids. From germline, CDR1 is SEHNR and CDR2 FQNEAQ (reference sequence). J was trimmed by 5 bases and V by 1 base; bases with no gene match: 9. The full variable domain, rest sourced from reference TRBV7-9 and TRBJ2-2, is DTGVSQNPRHKITKRGQNVTFRCDPISEHNRLYWYRQTLGQGPEFLTYFQNEAQLEKSRLLSDRFSAERPKGSFSTLEIQRTEQGDSAMYLCASSLDGGQDYTGELFFGEGSRLTVL.

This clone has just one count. The CDR3 reads CASSLLGSGSGAGELFF. The CDR3 bases are TGTGCCAGCAGCTTATTGGGTAGCGGGAGTGGAGCCGGGGAGCTGTTTTTT. The V and J genes are TRBV7-6 and TRBJ2-2, with 9 bases that match TRBD2. V trimming: 2 bases; J trimming: 6 bases; junction bases outside the gene matches: 10. The CDR3 runs to 17 residues. Germline CDR1 SGHVS, CDR2 FNYEAQ.

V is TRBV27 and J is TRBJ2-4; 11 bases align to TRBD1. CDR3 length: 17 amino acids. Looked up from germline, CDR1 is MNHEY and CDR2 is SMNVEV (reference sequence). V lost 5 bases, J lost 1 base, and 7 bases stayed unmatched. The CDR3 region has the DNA TGTGCCAGCAGTCTTAACCGGGACAGGGGGGCCAAAAACATTCAGTACTTC. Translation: CASSLNRDRGAKNIQYF.

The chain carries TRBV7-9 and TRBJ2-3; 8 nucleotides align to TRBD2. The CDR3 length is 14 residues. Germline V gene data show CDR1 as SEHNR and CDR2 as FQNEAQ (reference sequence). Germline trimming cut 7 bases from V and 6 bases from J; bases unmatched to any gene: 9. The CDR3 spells CASTLGGGRDTQYF. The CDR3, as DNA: TGTGCCAGCACCCTCGGGGGGGGACGGGATACGCAGTATTTT.

The CDR3 spells CASSAPGENQPQHF. The CDR3 bases are TGTGCCAGCAGCGCCCCAGGGGAGAATCAGCCCCAGCATTTT. The chain couples TRBV9 to TRBJ1-5; the D gene is possibly TRBD1 (6 bases). From germline, CDR1 is SGDLS and CDR2 YYNGEE. The V end was cut by 3 bases, the J end by 4 bases, with 11 bases between. The CDR3 is made up of 14 amino acids.

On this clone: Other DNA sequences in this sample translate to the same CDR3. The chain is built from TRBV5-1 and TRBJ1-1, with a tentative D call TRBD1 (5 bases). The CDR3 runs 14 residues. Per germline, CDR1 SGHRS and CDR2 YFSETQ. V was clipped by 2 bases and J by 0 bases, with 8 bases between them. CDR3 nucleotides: TGCGCCAGCAGCTTAGAAGGGGTGAACACTGAAGCTTTCTTT. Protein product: CASSLEGVNTEAFF.